Presented here are 25 T cell receptor beta chains from one specimen sequenced in a study of control samples from healthy donors and cancer patients. Libraries were prepared by immunoSEQ multiplex PCR; TCRdb keeps only in-frame clonotypes and omits some of them. The sample has some 120,000 clones; about 95% are singletons. The sequenced sample consisted of blood. These receptor sequences come from a man aged 30-40 years in good health.

The rearrangement uses TRBV5-4 and TRBJ1-1, with D perhaps matching TRBD1 (5 bases). Germline-derived CDR1 and CDR2 are SGHNT and YYREEE (reference sequence). V lost 0 bases to trimming and J lost 0 bases, with 9 bases between them. The CDR3 spans 15 residues. For the CDR3, the DNA is TGTGCCAGCAGCTTGGCTCGGGGCATGAACACTGAAGCTTTCTTT. Its translation: CASSLARGMNTEAFF.

This chain's CDR3 is CASSLPGASTGELFF. The CDR3 DNA sequence: TGTGCCAGCTCACTCCCGGGGGCGAGCACCGGGGAGCTGTTTTTT. This sequence joins TRBV18 and TRBJ2-2; D assignment may be TRBD1 or TRBD2 (6 bases each). Germline CDR1 is KGHSH and CDR2 is LQKENI. CDR3 length equals 15 residues. Trimming cost V 4 bases and J 4 bases, with 13 bases left between them. The full variable domain, rest sourced from reference TRBV18 and TRBJ2-2, is NAGVMQNPRHLVRRRGQEARLRCSPMKGHSHVYWYRQLPEEGLKFMVYLQKENIIDESGMPKERFSAEFPKEGPSILRIQQVVRGDSAAYFCASSLPGASTGELFFGEGSRLTVL.

This clone was seen just once. The V call is TRBV4-1, the J call TRBJ2-7; 7 nucleotides match TRBD1. Germline lookup yields CDR1 MGHRA and CDR2 YSYEKL. The CDR3 is made up of 13 amino acids. V was pared by 6 bases and J by 3 bases, with 5 bases of the junction left unmatched. CDR3 DNA sequence: TGCGCCAGCAGGCGGACAGGTCACTACGAGCAGTACTTC. It is translated as CASRRTGHYEQYF.

V gene TRBV5-4 combines with J gene TRBJ2-7; D gene unclear. The CDR3 consists of 11 residues. Trimming stripped 0 bases from V and 6 bases from J, with 4 bases between. Germline V CDR1 and CDR2: SGHNT, YYREEE (reference sequence). The CDR3 reads CASSLGGEQYF. The CDR3 coding sequence is TGTGCCAGCAGCTTGGGGGGCGAGCAGTACTTC.

This sequence joins TRBV19 and TRBJ1-4; 10 bases match TRBD1. Trimming cost V 7 bases and J 0 bases; bases outside gene matches: 5. Per the germline V gene, CDR1 is LNHDA and CDR2 is SQIVND (reference sequence). There are 16 residues in the CDR3. The CDR3 region is CASTPGQGATNEKLFF. CDR3 DNA: TGTGCCAGTACCCCTGGACAGGGGGCAACTAATGAAAAACTGTTTTTT.

J is TRBJ2-3 and V is TRBV7-9; D perhaps matches TRBD2 (5 bases). This CDR3 contains 13 residues. Germline V CDR1 and CDR2: SEHNR, FQNEAQ (reference sequence). Trimming removed 1 base from V and 4 bases from J, with 6 bases in between. CDR3 coding DNA: TGTGCCAGCAGCTTAGAGGGAGCAGATACGCAGTATTTT. Translating gives CASSLEGADTQYF.

The chain employs TRBV7-9 and TRBJ1-2; maybe TRBD1 (6 bases). V lost 0 bases to trimming and J lost 8 bases, with 16 bases between them. This CDR3 comprises 15 residues. Looked up from germline, CDR1 is SEHNR and CDR2 is FQNEAQ (reference sequence). This CDR3 reads CASSLARGENGGYTF. CDR3 coding DNA: TGTGCCAGCAGCTTAGCGAGGGGGGAGAACGGCGGCTACACCTTC.

V gene TRBV5-1 combines with J gene TRBJ1-1; no clear D gene. The CDR3 extends over 15 amino acids. V was clipped by 2 bases and J by 1 base, with 12 bases between them. Germline CDR1 and CDR2: SGHRS and YFSETQ. The CDR3 coding sequence is TGCGCCAGCAGCTTAACAACCGGGAGGAACACTGAAGCTTTCTTT. Translating gives CASSLTTGRNTEAFF.

V usage is TRBV7-9 and J usage is TRBJ1-2; 8 bases line up with TRBD1. Germline V gene data show CDR1 as SEHNR and CDR2 as FQNEAQ (reference sequence). Trimming at V came to 6 bases and at J to 7 bases, leaving 7 bases not matched to a gene. The CDR3 length is 13 residues. The CDR3 protein is CASSSRTGFGYTF. The DNA for the CDR3 is TGTGCCAGCAGTTCTAGGACAGGGTTTGGCTACACCTTC.

J is TRBJ2-3 and V is TRBV6-4; no clear D gene. The germline V gene has CDR1 MRHNA and CDR2 SNTAGT. This CDR3 spans 14 amino acids. The V gene lost 0 bases and the J gene lost 2 bases, with 6 bases spanning the gap. CDR3 amino acids: CASSDSANTDTQYF. The CDR3 DNA follows: TGTGCCAGCAGTGACTCGGCCAACACAGATACGCAGTATTTT.

This sequence joins TRBV7-3 and TRBJ2-7, with TRBD1 matching over 8 bases. The CDR3 has 13 residues. Germline values: CDR1 SGHTA, CDR2 FQGTGA. The V gene end was trimmed by 5 bases and the J gene end by 0 bases; junction bases not matched to a gene: 0. CDR3 nucleotide sequence: TGTGCCAGCAGCCAGGGGGCCTCCTACGAGCAGTACTTC. Protein product: CASSQGASYEQYF.

This chain uses TRBV9 with TRBJ1-2, with D hard to call. This CDR3 has 16 amino acids. Germline assignment: CDR1 SGDLS and CDR2 YYNGEE. Trimming took off 4 bases at V and 4 bases at J, with 20 bases between the two ends. The CDR3 DNA sequence: TGTGCCAGCAGCCGAACTAACATGCTACTTAGCTATGGCTACACCTTC. This encodes CASSRTNMLLSYGYTF.

This chain joins TRBV5-1 and TRBJ2-5, with 12 bases matching TRBD2. The V gene end was trimmed by 4 bases and the J gene end by 4 bases; junction bases not matched to a gene: 2. Germline lookup yields CDR1 SGHRS and CDR2 YFSETQ. There are 14 residues in the CDR3. This chain's CDR3 is CASSPGLAGETQYF. CDR3 nucleotides: TGCGCCAGCAGCCCGGGACTAGCGGGAGAGACCCAGTACTTC.

The chain couples TRBV6-2 or TRBV6-3 to TRBJ2-3; 12 bases are shared with TRBD2. Germline-derived CDR1 and CDR2 are MNHEY and SVGEGT. The CDR3 is made up of 17 amino acids. V was clipped by 4 bases and J by 2 bases; unmatched bases: 7. CDR3: CASSWSLAGGPTDTQYF. The DNA of the CDR3 is TGTGCCAGCAGTTGGTCACTAGCGGGGGGCCCCACAGATACGCAGTATTTT.

The CDR3 loop is CASSQERQNTEAFF. In DNA form, the CDR3 reads TGCGCCAGCAGCCAAGAGAGACAGAACACTGAAGCTTTCTTT. The V and J genes are TRBV4-3 and TRBJ1-1; no firm D call. Per the germline V gene, CDR1 is LGHNA and CDR2 is YSLEER. This CDR3 has 14 residues. V was clipped by 0 bases and J by 1 base, with 6 bases between them.

The chain uses TRBV5-4 and TRBJ1-5; unclear D gene. Trimming removed 0 bases at V and 9 bases at J, with 10 bases between. CDR1 SGHNT and CDR2 YYREEE come from the germline V gene (reference sequence). The CDR3 length is 13 residues. The chain's CDR3 is CASSLGSVGPQHF. DNA of the CDR3: TGTGCCAGCAGCTTGGGCAGCGTGGGGCCCCAGCATTTT.

The chain uses TRBV19 and TRBJ1-1, with TRBD1 matching over 9 bases. After removal of 2 bases from V and 1 base from J, the junction contained 8 bases not matched to a gene. Germline lookup yields CDR1 LNHDA and CDR2 SQIVND (reference sequence). This CDR3 has 17 residues. CDR3 loop: CASSINPLDRGNTEAFF. The CDR3 nucleotides are TGTGCCAGTAGTATAAACCCCCTGGACAGGGGGAACACTGAAGCTTTCTTT.

The chain recombines TRBV28 with TRBJ2-5, with 8 bases that match TRBD2. Germline V gene sequence: CDR1 MDHEN, CDR2 SYDVKM. The CDR3 runs 18 residues. V dropped 3 bases and J dropped 3; count of bases not matched to a gene: 15. The CDR3 DNA reads as TGTGCCAGCAGTTTGAAGGTGTTGCGGGGGGCGGAGGAAGAGACCCAGTACTTC. It translates to CASSLKVLRGAEEETQYF.

This clone showed up just once. The chain is built from TRBV5-1 and TRBJ2-1; TRBD2 matches 14 bases. With 3 bases clipped from V and 9 bases from J, the junction kept 8 bases outside the gene matches. This CDR3 has 16 amino acids. The V gene's germline CDR1 is SGHRS and CDR2 YFSETQ. In nucleotides, the CDR3 is TGCGCCAGCAGCTATTCGACTAGCGGGGGGGCCACTGAGCAGTTCTTC. It specifies CASSYSTSGGATEQFF.

J is TRBJ2-3 and V is TRBV7-6; D perhaps matches TRBD2 (5 bases). The V end was cut by 5 bases, the J end by 5 bases, with 8 bases between. Germline CDR1 is SGHVS and CDR2 is FNYEAQ. The CDR3 totals 12 residues. CDR3 residues: CASSPGGDTQYF. The CDR3 DNA is TGTGCCAGCAGCCCAGGAGGAGATACGCAGTATTTT.

The chain combines TRBV6-1 with TRBJ1-3; D is unclear. Germline assignment: CDR1 MNHNS and CDR2 SASEGT. The V and J ends lost 3 bases and 0 bases respectively, with 6 bases between them. The CDR3 consists of 14 residues. The CDR3 DNA sequence: TGTGCCAGCAGTGATCAAAGCTCTGGAAACACCATATATTTT. It codes for CASSDQSSGNTIYF.

V usage is TRBV18 and J usage is TRBJ1-2, with D hard to call. This CDR3 has 12 residues. The germline V gene encodes CDR1 KGHSH and CDR2 LQKENI. V lost 1 base and J lost 5, with 5 bases in between. DNA of the CDR3: TGTGCCAGCTCACCACATAATTATGGCTACACCTTC. This sequence encodes CASSPHNYGYTF.

The rearrangement joins TRBV7-9 to TRBJ2-1; TRBD1 aligns across 7 bases. V lost 3 bases, J lost 4 bases, and 6 bases stayed unmatched. The germline V gene has CDR1 SEHNR and CDR2 FQNEAQ (reference sequence). The CDR3 covers 15 residues. In DNA, the CDR3 is TGTGCCAGCAGCTTCCCGGGACAGAGATACAATGAGCAGTTCTTC. Translation gives CASSFPGQRYNEQFF.

This rearrangement joins TRBV6-2 or TRBV6-3 to TRBJ2-1; TRBD2 is a possible D gene (7 bases). Trimming cost V 4 bases and J 0 bases, with 10 bases left between them. CDR3 length: 15 amino acids. Germline CDR1 and CDR2: MNHEY and SVGEGT. CDR3 nucleotides: TGTGCCAGCAGTTGGGGGGGCAACTCCTACAATGAGCAGTTCTTC. Translation gives CASSWGGNSYNEQFF.

Only one count was recorded for this clone. The chain recombines TRBV30 with TRBJ2-7; D is unclear. The CDR3 is made up of 15 amino acids. The germline CDR1 and CDR2 sequences are GTSNPN and SVGIG (reference sequence). Trimming cost V 3 bases and J 3 bases, with 18 bases left between them. CDR3 DNA: TGTGCCTGGAGGGTAGTTCGTGGTGGGTACTACGAGCAGTACTTC. It codes for CAWRVVRGGYYEQYF.